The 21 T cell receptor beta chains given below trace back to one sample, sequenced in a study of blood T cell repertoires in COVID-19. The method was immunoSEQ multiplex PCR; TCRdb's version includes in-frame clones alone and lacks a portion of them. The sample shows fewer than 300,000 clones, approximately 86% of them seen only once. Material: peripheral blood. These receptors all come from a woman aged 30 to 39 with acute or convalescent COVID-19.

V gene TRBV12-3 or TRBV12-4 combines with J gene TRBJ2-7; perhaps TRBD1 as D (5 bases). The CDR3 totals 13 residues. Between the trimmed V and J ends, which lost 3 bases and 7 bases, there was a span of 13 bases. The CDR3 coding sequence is TGTGCCAGCAGTTTCCTACAGGCGTCTGAGCAGTACTTC. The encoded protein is CASSFLQASEQYF.

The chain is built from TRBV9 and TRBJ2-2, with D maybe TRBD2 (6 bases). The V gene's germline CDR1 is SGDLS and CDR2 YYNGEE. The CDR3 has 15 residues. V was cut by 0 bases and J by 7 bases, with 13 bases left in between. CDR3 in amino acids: CASSVGGRGIGELFF. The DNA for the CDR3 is TGTGCCAGCAGCGTAGGGGGTCGGGGGATCGGGGAGCTGTTTTTT.

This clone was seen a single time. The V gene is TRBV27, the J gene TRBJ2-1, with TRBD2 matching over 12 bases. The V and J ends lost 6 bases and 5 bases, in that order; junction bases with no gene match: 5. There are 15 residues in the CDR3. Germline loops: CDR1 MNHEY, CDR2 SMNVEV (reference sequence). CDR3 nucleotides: TGTGCCAGCAGCCCACTAGCGGGAGGAAACAATGAGCAGTTCTTC. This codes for CASSPLAGGNNEQFF.

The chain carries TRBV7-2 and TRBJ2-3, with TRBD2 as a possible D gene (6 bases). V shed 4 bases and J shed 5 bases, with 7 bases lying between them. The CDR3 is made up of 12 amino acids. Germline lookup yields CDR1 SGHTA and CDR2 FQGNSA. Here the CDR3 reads CASSSRGDTQYF. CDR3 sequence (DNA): TGTGCCAGCAGCTCGCGGGGAGATACGCAGTATTTT.

The CDR3 DNA sequence: TGTGCCAGCCCCGGACAGGGTTACGAGCAGTACTTC. It is translated as CASPGQGYEQYF. The chain combines TRBV25-1 with TRBJ2-7, with 8 nucleotides matching TRBD1. V was clipped by 8 bases and J by 4 bases; unmatched bases: 4. This CDR3 spans 12 amino acids. CDR1 is MGHDK and CDR2 is SYGVNS in the germline V gene.

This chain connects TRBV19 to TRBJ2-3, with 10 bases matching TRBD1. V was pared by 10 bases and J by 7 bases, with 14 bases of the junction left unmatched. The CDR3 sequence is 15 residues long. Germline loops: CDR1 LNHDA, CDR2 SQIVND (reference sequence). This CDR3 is CATLGLTGGVNTQYF. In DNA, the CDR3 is TGTGCCACCCTCGGCCTGACAGGGGGCGTGAATACGCAGTATTTT.

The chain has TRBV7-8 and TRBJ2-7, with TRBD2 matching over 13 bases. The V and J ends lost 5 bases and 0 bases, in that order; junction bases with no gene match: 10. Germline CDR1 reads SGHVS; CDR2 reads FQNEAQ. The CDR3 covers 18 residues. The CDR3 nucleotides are TGTGCCAGCAGCAGGGGACTAGCGGGATCACGAAGCTCCTACGAGCAGTACTTC. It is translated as CASSRGLAGSRSSYEQYF.

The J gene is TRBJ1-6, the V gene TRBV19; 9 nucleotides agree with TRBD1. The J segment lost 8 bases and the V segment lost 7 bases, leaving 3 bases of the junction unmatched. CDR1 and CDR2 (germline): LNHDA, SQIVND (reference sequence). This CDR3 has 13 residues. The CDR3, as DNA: TGTGCCAGTACCCGGGACAGGGATTCACCCCTCCACTTT. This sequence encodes CASTRDRDSPLHF. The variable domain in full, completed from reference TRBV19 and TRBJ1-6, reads DGGITQSPKYLFRKEGQNVTLSCEQNLNHDAMYWYRQDPGQGLRLIYYSQIVNDFQKGDIAEGYSVSREKKESFPLTVTSAQKNPTAFYLCASTRDRDSPLHFGNGTRLTVT.

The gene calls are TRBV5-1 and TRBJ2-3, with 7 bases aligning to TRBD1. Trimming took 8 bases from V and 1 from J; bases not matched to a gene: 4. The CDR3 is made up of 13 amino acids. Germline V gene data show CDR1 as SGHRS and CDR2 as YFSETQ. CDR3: CASNTGGTDTQYF. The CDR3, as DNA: TGCGCCAGTAACACAGGGGGCACAGATACGCAGTATTTT.

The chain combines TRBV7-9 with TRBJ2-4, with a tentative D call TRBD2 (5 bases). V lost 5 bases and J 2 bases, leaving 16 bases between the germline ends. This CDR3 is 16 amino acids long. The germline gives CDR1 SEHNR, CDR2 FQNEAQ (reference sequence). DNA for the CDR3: TGTGCCAGCAGCATCAACCTTGGGAGAACCAAAAACATTCAGTACTTC. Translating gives CASSINLGRTKNIQYF.

The chain's CDR3 is CASSEVAGTGEQYF. The CDR3 DNA reads as TGCGCCAGCAGCGAGGTAGCGGGGACGGGCGAGCAGTACTTC. The rearrangement links TRBV4-3 to TRBJ2-7; 8 positions match TRBD2. This CDR3 spans 14 amino acids. Germline V lookup: CDR1 LGHNA, CDR2 YSLEER. Unmatched junction bases numbered 9, after V lost 5 bases and J lost 6 bases.

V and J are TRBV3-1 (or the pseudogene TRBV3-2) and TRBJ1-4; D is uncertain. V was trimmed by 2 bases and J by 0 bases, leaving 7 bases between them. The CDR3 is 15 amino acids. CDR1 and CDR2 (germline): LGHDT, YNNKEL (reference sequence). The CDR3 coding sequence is TGTGCCAGCAGCCAACTAAGCGCAACTAATGAAAAACTGTTTTTT. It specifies CASSQLSATNEKLFF.

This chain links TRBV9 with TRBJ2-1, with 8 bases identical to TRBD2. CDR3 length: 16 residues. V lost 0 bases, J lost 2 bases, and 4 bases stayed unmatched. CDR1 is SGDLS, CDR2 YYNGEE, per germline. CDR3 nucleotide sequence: TGTGCCAGCAGCGTAGGTAGTAGCGGGGCCTACAATGAGCAGTTCTTC. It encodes CASSVGSSGAYNEQFF. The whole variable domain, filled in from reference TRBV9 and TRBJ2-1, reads DSGVTQTPKHLITATGQRVTLRCSPRSGDLSVYWYQQSLDQGLQFLIQYYNGEERAKGNILERFSAQQFPDLHSELNLSSLELGDSALYFCASSVGSSGAYNEQFFGPGTRLTVL.

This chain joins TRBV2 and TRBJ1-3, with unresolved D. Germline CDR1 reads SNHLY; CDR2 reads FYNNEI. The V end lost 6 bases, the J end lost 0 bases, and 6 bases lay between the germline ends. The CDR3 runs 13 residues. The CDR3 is CASRMSSGNTIYF. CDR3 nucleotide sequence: TGTGCCAGCAGGATGAGCTCTGGAAACACCATATATTTT.

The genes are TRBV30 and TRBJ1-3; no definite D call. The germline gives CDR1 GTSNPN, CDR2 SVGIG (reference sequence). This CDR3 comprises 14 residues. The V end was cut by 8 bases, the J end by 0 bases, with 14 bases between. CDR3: CAANGRVSGNTIYF. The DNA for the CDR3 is TGTGCCGCAAACGGTCGGGTCTCTGGAAACACCATATATTTT. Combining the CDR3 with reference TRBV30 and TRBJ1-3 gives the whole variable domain SQTIHQWPATLVQPVGSPLSLECTVEGTSNPNLYWYRQAAGRGLQLLFYSVGIGQISSEVPQNLSASRPQDRQFILSSKKLLLSDSGFYLCAANGRVSGNTIYFGEGSWLTVV.

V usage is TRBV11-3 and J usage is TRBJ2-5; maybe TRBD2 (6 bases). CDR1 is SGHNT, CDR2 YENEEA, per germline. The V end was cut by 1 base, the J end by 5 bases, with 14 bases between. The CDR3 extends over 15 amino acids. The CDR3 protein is CASSLGFRGRETQYF. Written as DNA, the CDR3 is TGTGCCAGCAGCTTAGGATTTCGAGGGAGGGAGACCCAGTACTTC.

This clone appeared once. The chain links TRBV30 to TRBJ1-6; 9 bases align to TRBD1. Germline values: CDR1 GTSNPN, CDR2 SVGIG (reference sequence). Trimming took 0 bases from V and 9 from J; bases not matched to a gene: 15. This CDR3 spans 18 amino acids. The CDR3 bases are TGTGCCTGGAGTGTACGAAGGACAGGGGAGGTGATTGGTTCACCCCTCCACTTT. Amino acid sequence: CAWSVRRTGEVIGSPLHF. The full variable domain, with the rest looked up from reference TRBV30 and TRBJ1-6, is SQTIHQWPATLVQPVGSPLSLECTVEGTSNPNLYWYRQAAGRGLQLLFYSVGIGQISSEVPQNLSASRPQDRQFILSSKKLLLSDSGFYLCAWSVRRTGEVIGSPLHFGNGTRLTVT.

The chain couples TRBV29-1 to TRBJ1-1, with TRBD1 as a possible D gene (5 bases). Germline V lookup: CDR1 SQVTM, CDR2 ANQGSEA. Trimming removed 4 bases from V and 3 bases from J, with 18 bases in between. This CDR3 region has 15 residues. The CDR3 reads CSVVVLQGWDTEAFF. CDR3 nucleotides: TGCAGCGTTGTCGTGTTGCAGGGTTGGGACACTGAAGCTTTCTTT.

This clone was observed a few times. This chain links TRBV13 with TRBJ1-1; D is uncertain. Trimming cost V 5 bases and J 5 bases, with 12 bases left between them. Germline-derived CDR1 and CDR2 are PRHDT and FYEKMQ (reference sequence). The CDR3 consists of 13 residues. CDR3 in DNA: TGTGCCAGCAGCGGGAGAGCTGGGACTGAAGCTTTCTTT. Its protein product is CASSGRAGTEAFF.

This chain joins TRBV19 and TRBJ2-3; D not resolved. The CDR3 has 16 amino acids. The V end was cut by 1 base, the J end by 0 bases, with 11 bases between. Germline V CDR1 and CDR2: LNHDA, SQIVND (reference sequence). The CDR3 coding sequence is TGTGCCAGTAGTATAGGGCCGGGTACTAGCACAGATACGCAGTATTTT. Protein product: CASSIGPGTSTDTQYF.

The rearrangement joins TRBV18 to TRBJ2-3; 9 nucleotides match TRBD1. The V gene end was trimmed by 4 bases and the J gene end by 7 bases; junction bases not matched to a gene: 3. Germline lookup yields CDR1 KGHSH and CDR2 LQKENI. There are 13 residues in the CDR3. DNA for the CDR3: TGTGCCAGCTCACGACAGGGGGGAAATACGCAGTATTTT. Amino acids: CASSRQGGNTQYF.